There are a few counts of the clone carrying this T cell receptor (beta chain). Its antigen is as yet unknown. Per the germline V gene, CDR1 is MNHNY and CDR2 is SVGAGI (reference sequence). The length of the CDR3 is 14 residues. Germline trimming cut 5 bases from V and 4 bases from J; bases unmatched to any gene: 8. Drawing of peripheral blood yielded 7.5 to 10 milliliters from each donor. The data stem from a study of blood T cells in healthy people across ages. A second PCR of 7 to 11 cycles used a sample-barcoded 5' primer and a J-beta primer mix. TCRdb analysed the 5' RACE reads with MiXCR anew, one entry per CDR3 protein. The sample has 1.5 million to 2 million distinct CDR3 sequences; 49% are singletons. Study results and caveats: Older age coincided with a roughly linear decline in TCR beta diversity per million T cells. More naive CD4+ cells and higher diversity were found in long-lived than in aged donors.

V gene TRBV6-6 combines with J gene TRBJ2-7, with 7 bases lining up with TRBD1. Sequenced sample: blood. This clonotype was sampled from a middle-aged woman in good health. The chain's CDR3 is CASSRGQREYEQYF. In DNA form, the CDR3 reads TGTGCCAGCAGTCGGGGACAGAGGGAGTACGAGCAGTACTTC.